This is a list of T cell receptor beta chains from one sample in a study of shared clonotypes between healthy human individuals. The assay was immunoSEQ multiplex PCR, and TCRdb's table has in-frame clones only and misses some. Here the sample spans around 580,000 clones, more than 95% being singletons. Material for sequencing was naive CD8+ T cells sorted from blood. The receptors derive from a man younger than 45 in good health. CDR3s include the opening cysteine and the closing phenylalanine or tryptophan. The order of the fields is CDR3 DNA, CDR3 protein, V gene, D gene, clone size, J gene. The D gene is left open where the match is weak. For some rows the clone size is stated as once, few or many, or as a class when expanded; others skip it.

cdr3_nt: TGTGCCAGTAGTATTGGGGCAGGGTTCACAGATACGCAGTATTTT
cdr3_aa: CASSIGAGFTDTQYF
v_call: TRBV19
d_call: -
clone_size: -
j_call: TRBJ2-3

cdr3_nt: TGTGCCAGCAGCCCAGTTTCGTCTGAGACGGACGAGGTCGAGCAGTACTTC
cdr3_aa: CASSPVSSETDEVEQYF
v_call: TRBV11-2
d_call: -
clone_size: -
j_call: TRBJ2-7

cdr3_nt: TGTGCCAGCAGCAACAGGGGGCCTGGCTACACCTTC
cdr3_aa: CASSNRGPGYTF
v_call: TRBV9
d_call: TRBD1
clone_size: -
j_call: TRBJ1-2

cdr3_nt: TGCGCCAGCAGCCAACCGACGACTAGCGGGAAGGGCGAGCAGTACTTC
cdr3_aa: CASSQPTTSGKGEQYF
v_call: TRBV4-1
d_call: TRBD2
clone_size: -
j_call: TRBJ2-7

cdr3_nt: TGTGCCAGCAGCGTAGGGAAGAACACTGAAGCTTTCTTT
cdr3_aa: CASSVGKNTEAFF
v_call: TRBV9
d_call: -
clone_size: -
j_call: TRBJ1-1

cdr3_nt: TGCGCCAGCAGCCCCAGACTAGCGGCGCGCTACTACGAGCAGTACTTC
cdr3_aa: CASSPRLAARYYEQYF
v_call: TRBV4-1
d_call: TRBD2
clone_size: once
j_call: TRBJ2-7

cdr3_nt: TGCGCCAGCCTCGGACAGTCTGGAAACACCATATATTTT
cdr3_aa: CASLGQSGNTIYF
v_call: TRBV10-1
d_call: -
clone_size: -
j_call: TRBJ1-3

cdr3_nt: TGCGCCAGCAGCTTGCAGGCCGCGGGTTACGAGCAGTACTTC
cdr3_aa: CASSLQAAGYEQYF
v_call: TRBV4-1
d_call: -
clone_size: -
j_call: TRBJ2-7

cdr3_nt: TGCAGCGTAGGCCGGGAGTGGTACGAGCAGTACTTC
cdr3_aa: CSVGREWYEQYF
v_call: TRBV29-1
d_call: -
clone_size: -
j_call: TRBJ2-7

cdr3_nt: TGTGCCAGCAGCTTCGGCCTGAGCTCCTACAATGAGCAGTTCTTC
cdr3_aa: CASSFGLSSYNEQFF
v_call: TRBV7-8
d_call: -
clone_size: -
j_call: TRBJ2-1

cdr3_nt: TGTGCCAGCAGCTTAGTTATGGGCTACACCTTC
cdr3_aa: CASSLVMGYTF
v_call: TRBV7-9
d_call: -
clone_size: -
j_call: TRBJ1-2

cdr3_nt: TGTGCCAGCTCACCCTTGCCCAGGGGGCGTGACACTGAAGCTTTCTTT
cdr3_aa: CASSPLPRGRDTEAFF
v_call: TRBV18
d_call: TRBD1
clone_size: once
j_call: TRBJ1-1

cdr3_nt: TGTGCCAGCAGCCAAGATTTTCGTTCGGGGAACTATGGCTACACCTTC
cdr3_aa: CASSQDFRSGNYGYTF
v_call: TRBV14
d_call: -
clone_size: -
j_call: TRBJ1-2

cdr3_nt: TGTGCCAGCAGTATCCGGTCCGAGCAGTACTTC
cdr3_aa: CASSIRSEQYF
v_call: TRBV6-5
d_call: -
clone_size: -
j_call: TRBJ2-7

cdr3_nt: TGTGCCAACAGCTCCCGTGGCGGAATCACCGGGGAGCTGTTTTTT
cdr3_aa: CANSSRGGITGELFF
v_call: TRBV9
d_call: -
clone_size: once
j_call: TRBJ2-2

cdr3_nt: TGTGCCAGCAGTGATGGTGTGAACTATGGCTACACCTTC
cdr3_aa: CASSDGVNYGYTF
v_call: TRBV2
d_call: -
clone_size: -
j_call: TRBJ1-2

cdr3_nt: TGTGCCAGTAGTATTAGGTGGGAGGGGGAAGATACGCAGTATTTT
cdr3_aa: CASSIRWEGEDTQYF
v_call: TRBV19
d_call: -
clone_size: once
j_call: TRBJ2-3

cdr3_nt: TGTGCCAGCAGCCCCATCCAATCGATTAACACAGATACGCAGTATTTT
cdr3_aa: CASSPIQSINTDTQYF
v_call: TRBV7-9
d_call: -
clone_size: -
j_call: TRBJ2-3

cdr3_nt: TGTGCCAGCAGCTTCAGGGGCCAAGAGACCCAGTACTTC
cdr3_aa: CASSFRGQETQYF
v_call: TRBV5-4
d_call: -
clone_size: -
j_call: TRBJ2-5

cdr3_nt: TGCAGCGTTGATCTCAGCGACACCGGGGAGCTGTTTTTT
cdr3_aa: CSVDLSDTGELFF
v_call: TRBV29-1
d_call: -
clone_size: -
j_call: TRBJ2-2

cdr3_nt: TGTGCCAGCAGCCCCGGGGTTGGGGTCTACGAGCAGTACTTC
cdr3_aa: CASSPGVGVYEQYF
v_call: TRBV7-3
d_call: -
clone_size: -
j_call: TRBJ2-7

cdr3_nt: TGTGCCAGCGAACTTAAGGGGGTGGCTGGAAACACCATATATTTT
cdr3_aa: CASELKGVAGNTIYF
v_call: TRBV6-9
d_call: -
clone_size: -
j_call: TRBJ1-3

cdr3_nt: TGTGCCAGCAGCTCCACAACAGGGGGCTACGAGCAGTACTTC
cdr3_aa: CASSSTTGGYEQYF
v_call: TRBV7-9
d_call: TRBD1
clone_size: -
j_call: TRBJ2-7

cdr3_nt: TGTGCCATCATGGATAGCGGGAGTTACGAGCAGTACTTC
cdr3_aa: CAIMDSGSYEQYF
v_call: TRBV10-3
d_call: TRBD2
clone_size: -
j_call: TRBJ2-7

cdr3_nt: TGTGCCAGCAGTTTTTTGGGCGCGAATGTGTGGGAGACCTACGAGCAGTACTTC
cdr3_aa: CASSFLGANVWETYEQYF
v_call: TRBV28
d_call: -
clone_size: -
j_call: TRBJ2-7

cdr3_nt: TGCGCCAGCAGCCAAGTTCAGCTCTACGAGCAGTACTTC
cdr3_aa: CASSQVQLYEQYF
v_call: TRBV4-1
d_call: -
clone_size: -
j_call: TRBJ2-7

cdr3_nt: TGCGCCAGCAGTGGCCGGACAGGGGCCACAGATACGCAGTATTTT
cdr3_aa: CASSGRTGATDTQYF
v_call: TRBV10-2
d_call: TRBD1
clone_size: -
j_call: TRBJ2-3

cdr3_nt: TGCGCCAGCAGCATACAGGGTTCGAACACTGAAGCTTTCTTT
cdr3_aa: CASSIQGSNTEAFF
v_call: TRBV5-1
d_call: -
clone_size: -
j_call: TRBJ1-1

cdr3_nt: TGCGCCAGCAGCCAAGCACCACTAGCTAGCGAGCAGTACTTC
cdr3_aa: CASSQAPLASEQYF
v_call: TRBV4-1
d_call: -
clone_size: -
j_call: TRBJ2-7